The 27 T cell receptor beta chains presented below share a single source sample, sequenced in a study of blood T cell repertoires in COVID-19. Method: immunoSEQ multiplex PCR; TCRdb's copy keeps in-frame clones and lacks some. In the table there are some 150,000 clones, about 90% of which are singletons. Sequencing used peripheral blood. The receptors come from a man in his fifties or sixties who had recovered from COVID-19.

As DNA, the CDR3 is TGTGCCAGCAGCTTGTCTTTCAAGTGGACAGGGGCCGCCAACACCTTC. It encodes CASSLSFKWTGAANTF. The V gene is TRBV7-2, the J gene TRBJ1-2; 9 positions match TRBD1. The V and J ends lost 3 bases and 12 bases, in that order; junction bases with no gene match: 17. The CDR3 extends over 16 amino acids. Germline V CDR1 and CDR2: SGHTA, FQGNSA.

This rearrangement joins TRBV6-6 to TRBJ2-7; 7 bases are a match to TRBD1. J lost 5 bases, V lost 0 bases, and 7 bases had no gene match. The V gene's germline CDR1 is MNHNY and CDR2 SVGAGI (reference sequence). The CDR3 length is 15 residues. Here the CDR3 reads CASSYSAQGSNEQYF. In nucleotides, the CDR3 is TGTGCCAGCAGTTACTCGGCACAGGGGAGCAACGAGCAGTACTTC.

The gene calls are TRBV7-2 and TRBJ2-2; 11 nucleotides line up with TRBD2. The CDR3 extends over 16 amino acids. Trimming took 3 bases from V and 0 from J; bases not matched to a gene: 0. Germline V gene sequence: CDR1 SGHTA, CDR2 FQGNSA. CDR3 loop: CASSLTSGANTGELFF. As DNA, the CDR3 is TGTGCCAGCAGCTTGACTAGCGGGGCGAACACCGGGGAGCTGTTTTTT. Full variable domain (remainder filled in from reference TRBV7-2 and TRBJ2-2): GAGVSQSPSNKVTEKGKDVELRCDPISGHTALYWYRQSLGQGLEFLIYFQGNSAPDKSGLPSDRFSAERTGGSVSTLTIQRTQQEDSAVYLCASSLTSGANTGELFFGEGSRLTVL.

The chain has TRBV7-2 and TRBJ1-1; D not resolved. Germline CDR1 reads SGHTA; CDR2 reads FQGNSA. This CDR3 is 14 amino acids long. Trimming shortened V by 2 bases and J by 4 bases, and 11 bases separated the two germline ends. CDR3 protein: CASSLSRVGTEAFF. The CDR3 DNA reads TGTGCCAGCAGCTTATCCCGGGTCGGCACTGAAGCTTTCTTT.

V and J are TRBV18 and TRBJ1-6, with 7 bases aligning to TRBD1. This CDR3 contains 14 residues. The V segment lost 7 bases and the J segment 7 bases; nucleotides outside the gene matches: 7. Germline CDR1 and CDR2: KGHSH and LQKENI. The CDR3 sequence: CASWLGGANSPLHF. In DNA form, the CDR3 reads TGTGCCAGCTGGCTAGGGGGCGCGAATTCACCCCTCCACTTT.

The chain has TRBV5-4 and TRBJ1-4; 8 positions agree with TRBD1. The trim removed 4 bases at V and 4 bases at J, leaving 6 bases unmatched. This CDR3 has 15 amino acids. Germline CDR1 reads SGHNT; CDR2 reads YYREEE (reference sequence). The CDR3 protein is CASSEGTGHNEKLFF. Here the CDR3 DNA reads TGTGCCAGCAGCGAAGGGACAGGTCATAATGAAAAACTGTTTTTT.

The chain combines TRBV7-5 with TRBJ2-1; TRBD2, the table's D call, lacks a check against the DNA. TRBV7-5 is listed as a pseudogene. The CDR3 loop spans 19 amino acids. CDR3 coding DNA: TGTGCCAGAAAGGCGGCTAGCGGGGGGGAACAGAGCTCCTACAATGAGCAGTTCTTC. This sequence encodes CARKAASGGEQSSYNEQFF.

This clone was recorded once. CDR3 nucleotide sequence: TGTGCCAGCAGCTACCTCAGGGGGCCGGGCGGGGAGCTGTTTTTT. Translation: CASSYLRGPGGELFF. J is TRBJ2-2 and V is TRBV7-2, with TRBD1 matching 8 bases. Germline V gives CDR1 SGHTA, CDR2 FQGNSA. There are 15 residues in the CDR3. The V gene end was trimmed by 4 bases and the J gene end by 7 bases; junction bases not matched to a gene: 8. The whole variable domain, remainder taken from reference TRBV7-2 and TRBJ2-2, is GAGVSQSPSNKVTEKGKDVELRCDPISGHTALYWYRQSLGQGLEFLIYFQGNSAPDKSGLPSDRFSAERTGGSVSTLTIQRTQQEDSAVYLCASSYLRGPGGELFFGEGSRLTVL.

The V and J genes are TRBV29-1 and TRBJ1-4; 7 bases fit TRBD1. The junction had 9 bases not matched to a gene; V was cut back by 7 bases and J by 7 bases. This CDR3 region has 13 residues. Germline CDR1 is SQVTM and CDR2 is ANQGSEA. The CDR3: CSARQGGSEKLFF. CDR3 coding DNA: TGCAGCGCCCGACAGGGAGGCAGTGAAAAACTGTTTTTT.

The V and J genes are TRBV27 and TRBJ1-5; D gene unclear. CDR3 length: 14 residues. Trimming took off 3 bases at V and 2 bases at J, with 8 bases between the two ends. The germline CDR1 and CDR2 sequences are MNHEY and SMNVEV (reference sequence). The CDR3 sequence: CASSLPGGNQPQHF. CDR3 coding DNA: TGTGCCAGCAGTTTGCCGGGAGGCAATCAGCCCCAGCATTTT.

The V gene is TRBV19, the J gene TRBJ1-1, with D unclear. The CDR3 has 12 residues. Per germline, CDR1 LNHDA and CDR2 SQIVND (reference sequence). V lost 4 bases and J 6 bases, leaving 9 bases between the germline ends. The CDR3 reads CASSSHFAEAFF. CDR3 DNA: TGTGCCAGTAGTAGCCACTTCGCTGAAGCTTTCTTT.

This chain connects TRBV5-1 to TRBJ2-5; 10 bases agree with TRBD1. This CDR3 region has 15 residues. CDR1 is SGHRS, CDR2 YFSETQ, per germline. V shed 6 bases, J shed 5 bases, and the junction held 10 bases outside the gene matches. In nucleotides, the CDR3 is TGCGCCAGCAACAACCGGGACAGGGGACAGGAGACCCAGTACTTC. The encoded protein is CASNNRDRGQETQYF.

The J gene is TRBJ1-5, the V gene TRBV30, with D unresolved. This CDR3 comprises 13 residues. CDR1 and CDR2 from the germline V gene are GTSNPN and SVGIG (reference sequence). The germline V and J ends were trimmed by 2 bases and 9 bases, with 14 bases remaining between them. The CDR3 protein is CAWSTLSNGPQHF. The CDR3 nucleotides read TGTGCCTGGAGTACCCTAAGTAACGGGCCCCAGCATTTT.

The chain couples TRBV9 to TRBJ1-5; D not resolved. CDR3 length equals 15 residues. Germline lookup yields CDR1 SGDLS and CDR2 YYNGEE. V was clipped by 0 bases and J by 0 bases, with 7 bases between them. CDR3: CASSVDTNSNQPQHF. Here the CDR3 DNA reads TGTGCCAGCAGCGTAGACACGAATAGCAATCAGCCCCAGCATTTT. Full variable domain (outside the CDR3, taken from reference TRBV9 and TRBJ1-5): DSGVTQTPKHLITATGQRVTLRCSPRSGDLSVYWYQQSLDQGLQFLIQYYNGEERAKGNILERFSAQQFPDLHSELNLSSLELGDSALYFCASSVDTNSNQPQHFGDGTRLSIL.

This sequence joins TRBV5-1 and TRBJ1-2; 9 bases agree with TRBD1. Germline values: CDR1 SGHRS, CDR2 YFSETQ. The CDR3 totals 16 residues. The junction had 9 bases not matched to a gene; V was cut back by 0 bases and J by 6 bases. The CDR3 bases are TGCGCCAGCAGCTTGGGGCAGGGGACAGGGAACAATGGCTACACCTTC. This codes for CASSLGQGTGNNGYTF. Supplemented by reference TRBV5-1 and TRBJ1-2, the full variable domain reads KAGVTQTPRYLIKTRGQQVTLSCSPISGHRSVSWYQQTPGQGLQFLFEYFSETQRNKGNFPGRFSGRQFSNSRSEMNVSTLELGDSALYLCASSLGQGTGNNGYTFGSGTRLTVV.

This rearrangement joins TRBV11-3 to TRBJ2-1; TRBD2 matches 11 bases. Germline CDR1 and CDR2: SGHNT and YENEEA. This CDR3 has 17 amino acids. V shed 1 base, J shed 6 bases, and the junction held 8 bases outside the gene matches. This CDR3 is CASSLGPGLAGGNEQFF. The CDR3 nucleotides are TGTGCCAGCAGCTTAGGCCCTGGGCTAGCGGGGGGCAATGAGCAGTTCTTC.

The chain recombines TRBV5-4 with TRBJ2-1; D may be TRBD2 (5 bases). The CDR3 contains 13 residues. Looked up from germline, CDR1 is SGHNT and CDR2 is YYREEE (reference sequence). V dropped 4 bases and J dropped 2 bases, with 7 bases sitting between them. The DNA of the CDR3 is TGTGCCAGCAGCGCCGGGGCCTACAATGAGCAGTTCTTC. Its translation is CASSAGAYNEQFF.

The chain joins TRBV7-9 to TRBJ1-2; D perhaps matches TRBD1 (6 bases). Germline values: CDR1 SEHNR, CDR2 FQNEAQ (reference sequence). V was clipped by 5 bases and J by 4 bases, with 17 bases between them. This CDR3 region has 15 residues. The CDR3 sequence is CASSPMGDRLYGYTF. The CDR3 DNA is TGTGCCAGCAGCCCCATGGGTGACAGGCTCTATGGCTACACCTTC.

In this sample, this clone turned up once. The V gene is TRBV24-1, the J gene TRBJ2-3, with D hard to call. Germline CDR1 KGHDR, CDR2 SFDVKD. The V and J ends lost 3 bases and 9 bases respectively, with 12 bases between them. The CDR3 covers 13 residues. CDR3 sequence: CATSDHNFETQYF. The CDR3 DNA sequence: TGTGCCACCAGTGATCATAATTTCGAGACGCAGTATTTT.

The rearrangement links TRBV11-3 to TRBJ2-5; 9 bases are shared with TRBD1. This CDR3 has 16 amino acids. The germline gives CDR1 SGHNT, CDR2 YENEEA. The junction had 9 bases not matched to a gene; V was cut back by 5 bases and J by 2 bases. The CDR3 region has the DNA TGTGCCAGCAGCGCACTTGGACAGGGGCGACAAGAGACCCAGTACTTC. It is translated as CASSALGQGRQETQYF.

V gene TRBV6-5 combines with J gene TRBJ1-1, with no clear D. The V gene's germline CDR1 is MNHEY and CDR2 SVGAGI. V lost 4 bases and J 6 bases, leaving 15 bases between the germline ends. CDR3 length equals 14 residues. CDR3 sequence reads: CASSSYPGISEAFF. CDR3 bases: TGTGCCAGCAGTTCCTATCCGGGAATCTCTGAAGCTTTCTTT.

This chain joins TRBV15 and TRBJ2-3; 7 bases map to TRBD2. The ends lost 1 base at V and 4 bases at J; junction bases unmatched: 8. The V gene's germline CDR1 is LNHNV and CDR2 YYDKDF (reference sequence). The CDR3 has 16 amino acids. CDR3 sequence: CATSRGNSRGADTQYF. CDR3 nucleotides: TGTGCCACCAGCAGAGGTAACAGCCGGGGGGCAGATACGCAGTATTTT.

This clone was counted only a few times. The chain joins TRBV5-4 to TRBJ2-2, with 9 bases matching TRBD1. V dropped 4 bases and J dropped 7; count of bases not matched to a gene: 11. The CDR3 spans 16 residues. Per the germline V gene, CDR1 is SGHNT and CDR2 is YYREEE (reference sequence). CDR3 residues: CASSKPGQGSVGELFF. DNA for the CDR3: TGTGCCAGCAGCAAACCGGGACAGGGTAGCGTCGGGGAGCTGTTTTTT.

The chain uses TRBV21-1 and TRBJ1-5; TRBD1 is the table's D call, not checked against the DNA. TRBV21-1 is noted as a pseudogene. This CDR3 is built from 17 residues. The CDR3 DNA follows: TGTGCCAGCAGCAACTACAGGGCCCGACGTAGCAATCAGCCCCAGCATTTT. Amino acid sequence: CASSNYRARRSNQPQHF.

This chain connects TRBV25-1 to TRBJ1-5; D is undetermined. Trimming removed 2 bases from V and 2 bases from J, with 4 bases in between. Germline V gene lookup returns CDR1 MGHDK and CDR2 SYGVNS. This CDR3 spans 13 amino acids. The CDR3 nucleotides are TGTGCCAGCAGTGAAGTAGGCAATCAGCCCCAGCATTTT. It is translated as CASSEVGNQPQHF. Full variable domain (remainder filled in from reference TRBV25-1 and TRBJ1-5): EADIYQTPRYLVIGTGKKITLECSQTMGHDKMYWYQQDPGMELHLIHYSYGVNSTEKGDLSSESTVSRIRTEHFPLTLESARPSHTSQYLCASSEVGNQPQHFGDGTRLSIL.

The chain combines TRBV6-4 with TRBJ2-1, with TRBD2 identical over 7 bases. CDR1 MRHNA and CDR2 SNTAGT come from the germline V gene. Unmatched junction bases numbered 3, after V lost 6 bases and J lost 4 bases. The CDR3 runs to 13 residues. The CDR3 loop is CASSASGYNEQFF. For the CDR3, the DNA is TGTGCCAGCAGCGCTAGCGGATACAATGAGCAGTTCTTC.

This chain joins TRBV2 and TRBJ1-6; tentatively, D is TRBD1 (5 bases). Germline V lookup: CDR1 SNHLY, CDR2 FYNNEI. The CDR3 is made up of 13 amino acids. V lost 7 bases and J 7 bases, leaving 11 bases between the germline ends. For the CDR3, the DNA is TGTGCCAGCATTCGGGGGGAAAATTCACCCCTCCACTTT. Translating gives CASIRGENSPLHF.